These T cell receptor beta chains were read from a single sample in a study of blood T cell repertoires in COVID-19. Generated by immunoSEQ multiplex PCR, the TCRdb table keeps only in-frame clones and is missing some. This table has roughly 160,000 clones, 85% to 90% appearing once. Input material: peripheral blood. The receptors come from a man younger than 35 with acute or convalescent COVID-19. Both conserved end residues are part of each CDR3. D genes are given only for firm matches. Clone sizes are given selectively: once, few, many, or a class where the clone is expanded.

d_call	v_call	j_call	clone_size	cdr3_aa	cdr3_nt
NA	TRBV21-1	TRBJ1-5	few	CASSSPGSIRQGAVQPQHF	TGTGCCAGCAGCTCACCCGGGTCAATCAGACAGGGGGCAGTTCAGCCCCAGCATTTT
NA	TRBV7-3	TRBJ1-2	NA	CASSPTGPSDYGYTF	TGTGCCAGCAGCCCCACAGGCCCTTCGGACTATGGCTACACCTTC
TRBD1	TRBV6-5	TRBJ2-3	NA	CASRRQGGPDTQYF	TGTGCCAGCAGGCGACAGGGGGGCCCAGATACGCAGTATTTT
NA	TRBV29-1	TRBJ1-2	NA	CSDQGSNYGYTF	TGCAGCGACCAGGGTTCTAACTATGGCTACACCTTC
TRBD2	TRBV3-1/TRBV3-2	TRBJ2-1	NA	CASSQGPSGGASVEQFF	TGTGCCAGCAGCCAAGGTCCTAGCGGGGGGGCTTCGGTTGAGCAGTTCTTC
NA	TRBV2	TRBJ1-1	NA	CASSESWQGTEAFF	TGTGCCAGCAGTGAAAGTTGGCAGGGAACTGAAGCTTTCTTT
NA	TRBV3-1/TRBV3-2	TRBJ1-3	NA	CASSQVSGGFGNTIYF	TGTGCCAGCAGCCAAGTGTCGGGGGGCTTTGGAAACACCATATATTTT
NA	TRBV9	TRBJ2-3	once	CASSAFWGRRFSDTQYF	TGTGCCAGCAGCGCCTTTTGGGGGCGCAGGTTTTCAGATACGCAGTATTTT
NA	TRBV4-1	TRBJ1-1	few	CASSKEQGTEAFF	TGCGCCAGCAGCAAAGAACAGGGAACTGAAGCTTTCTTT
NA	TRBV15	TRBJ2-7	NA	CATSFRLFYEQYF	TGTGCCACCAGCTTCAGACTATTTTACGAGCAGTACTTC
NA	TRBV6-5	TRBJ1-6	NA	CASSFRRFGNSPLHF	TGTGCCAGCAGTTTCCGGAGGTTTGGGAATTCACCCCTCCACTTT
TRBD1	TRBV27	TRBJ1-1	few	CASSRQGGLNTEAFF	TGTGCCAGCAGTCGACAGGGCGGGTTGAACACTGAAGCTTTCTTT
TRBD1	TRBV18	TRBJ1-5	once	CASSPGTGPSNQPQHF	TGTGCCAGCTCACCTGGGACAGGACCTAGCAATCAGCCCCAGCATTTT
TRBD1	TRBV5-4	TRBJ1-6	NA	CASSDRQGRGSPLHF	TGTGCCAGCAGCGATCGACAGGGGAGGGGCTCACCCCTCCACTTT
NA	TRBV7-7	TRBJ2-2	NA	CASSFAANTGELFF	TGTGCCAGCAGCTTTGCAGCGAACACCGGGGAGCTGTTTTTT
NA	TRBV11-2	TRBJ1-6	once	CASSIQGNSPLHF	TGTGCCAGCAGCATACAGGGTAATTCACCCCTCCACTTT
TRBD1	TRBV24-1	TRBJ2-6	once	CATSDQQGAGANVLTF	TGTGCCACCAGTGATCAACAGGGGGCTGGGGCCAACGTCCTGACTTTC
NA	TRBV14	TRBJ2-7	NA	CASSLHGGRFYEQYF	TGTGCCAGCAGCCTACACGGAGGCAGATTCTACGAGCAGTACTTC
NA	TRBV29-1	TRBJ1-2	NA	CSVVVNELGYGYTF	TGCAGCGTTGTGGTCAACGAGCTAGGCTATGGCTACACCTTC
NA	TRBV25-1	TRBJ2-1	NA	CASSMGGAGDEQFF	TGTGCCAGCAGTATGGGGGGGGCCGGGGATGAGCAGTTCTTC
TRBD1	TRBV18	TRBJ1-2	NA	CASSPPGQSTNYGYTF	TGTGCCAGCTCACCACCGGGACAGAGCACTAACTATGGCTACACCTTC
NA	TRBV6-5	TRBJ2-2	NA	CASSYPGRFPGELFF	TGTGCCAGCAGTTACCCAGGGAGGTTCCCCGGGGAGCTGTTTTTT
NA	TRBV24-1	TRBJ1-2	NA	CATSTGPGEGPYGYTF	TGTGCCACCAGCACAGGCCCAGGGGAGGGTCCCTATGGCTACACCTTC
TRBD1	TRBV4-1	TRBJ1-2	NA	CASSYRGEGYGYTF	TGCGCCAGCTCCTACAGGGGCGAAGGCTATGGCTACACCTTC
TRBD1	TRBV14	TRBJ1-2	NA	CASSLQGFAYGYTF	TGTGCCAGCAGCCTACAGGGGTTCGCCTATGGCTACACCTTC
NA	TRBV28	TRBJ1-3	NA	CASGLQGLGGNTIYF	TGTGCCAGCGGATTACAGGGTCTAGGGGGAAACACCATATATTTT
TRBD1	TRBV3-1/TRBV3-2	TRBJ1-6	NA	CASRAGTGGNSPLHF	TGTGCCAGCAGAGCCGGGACAGGGGGTAATTCACCCCTCCACTTT
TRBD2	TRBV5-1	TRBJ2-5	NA	CASSLGTSGGIQETQYF	TGCGCCAGCAGCTTAGGGACTAGCGGGGGAATCCAAGAGACCCAGTACTTC
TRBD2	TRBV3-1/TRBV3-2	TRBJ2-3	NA	CASSQALRAGGLDTQYF	TGTGCCAGCAGCCAAGCCCTAAGAGCGGGGGGGCTCGATACGCAGTATTTT
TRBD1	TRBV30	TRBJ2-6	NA	CAWSEELWTGYSGANVLTF	TGTGCCTGGAGCGAGGAGTTGTGGACAGGGTACTCCGGGGCCAACGTCCTGACTTTC
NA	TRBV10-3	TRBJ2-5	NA	CATHSLKYQETQYF	TGTGCCACTCACAGCCTTAAGTACCAAGAGACCCAGTACTTC
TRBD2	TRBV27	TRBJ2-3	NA	CASSPQGWAGGVTDTQYF	TGTGCCAGCAGTCCCCAAGGCTGGGCGGGGGGGGTCACAGATACGCAGTATTTT
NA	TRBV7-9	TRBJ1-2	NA	CASSSVNPGGYTF	TGTGCCAGCAGCTCCGTCAACCCCGGTGGCTACACCTTC
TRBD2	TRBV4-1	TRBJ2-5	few	CASTPTGLAGETQYF	TGCGCCAGCACGCCTACTGGACTAGCTGGGGAGACCCAGTACTTC
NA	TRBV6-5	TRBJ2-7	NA	CASSQDPTGEQYF	TGTGCCAGCAGTCAGGATCCCACGGGGGAGCAGTACTTC
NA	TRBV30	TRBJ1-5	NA	CAWSSTGNNQPQHF	TGTGCCTGGAGTTCGACAGGAAACAATCAGCCCCAGCATTTT
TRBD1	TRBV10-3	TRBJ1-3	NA	CAIAGQVGNTIYF	TGTGCCATCGCGGGACAGGTAGGAAACACCATATATTTT
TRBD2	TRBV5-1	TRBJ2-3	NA	CASSSGRDYTDTQYF	TGCGCCAGCAGCTCAGGGAGGGACTACACAGATACGCAGTATTTT
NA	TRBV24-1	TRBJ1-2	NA	CATSGGLGYTF	TGTGCCACCAGTGGTGGGCTCGGCTACACCTTC
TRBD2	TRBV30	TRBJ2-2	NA	CAWSHTVGGTGELFF	TGTGCCTGGAGTCACACCGTGGGAGGGACCGGGGAGCTGTTTTTT
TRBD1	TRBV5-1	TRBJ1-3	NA	CASSSGGSGNTIYF	TGCGCCAGCAGCTCAGGGGGCTCTGGAAACACCATATATTTT
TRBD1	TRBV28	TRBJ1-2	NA	CASSLTGALNYGYTF	TGTGCCAGCAGTTTAACAGGGGCTCTTAACTATGGCTACACCTTC
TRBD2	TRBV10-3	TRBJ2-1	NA	CATGTSGPNEQFF	TGTGCCACCGGGACTAGCGGGCCCAATGAGCAGTTCTTC
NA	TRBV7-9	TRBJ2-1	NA	CASSWGLRSALKGPNEQFF	TGTGCCAGCAGCTGGGGACTCCGTTCTGCCCTAAAGGGACCAAATGAGCAGTTCTTC
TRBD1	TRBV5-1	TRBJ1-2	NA	CASSLGQGTIGPLANYGYTF	TGCGCCAGCAGCTTGGGACAGGGAACAATTGGGCCTTTAGCTAACTATGGCTACACCTTC
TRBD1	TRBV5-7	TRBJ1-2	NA	CASSLKRQGLGYGYTF	TGTGCCAGCAGCTTAAAGAGACAGGGATTGGGCTATGGCTACACCTTC
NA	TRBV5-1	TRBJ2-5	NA	CASSFIARETQYF	TGCGCCAGCAGCTTCATAGCGAGGGAGACCCAGTACTTC
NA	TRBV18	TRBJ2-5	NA	CASSQGDPTETQYF	TGTGCCAGCTCCCAGGGCGACCCCACAGAGACCCAGTACTTC
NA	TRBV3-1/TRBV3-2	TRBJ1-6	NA	CASSPGTDSPLHF	TGTGCCAGCAGCCCAGGGACTGATTCACCCCTCCACTTT
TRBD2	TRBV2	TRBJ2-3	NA	CASSETRLAGLTDTQYF	TGTGCCAGCAGTGAAACGCGACTAGCGGGGCTAACAGATACGCAGTATTTT
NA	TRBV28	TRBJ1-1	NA	CAIHRGTEAFF	TGTGCCATCCATCGAGGAACTGAAGCTTTCTTT
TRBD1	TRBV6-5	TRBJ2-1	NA	CASTTDRAYNEQFF	TGTGCCAGCACCACGGACAGGGCCTACAATGAGCAGTTCTTC
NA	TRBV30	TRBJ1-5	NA	CAWSVAGGEPQHF	TGTGCCTGGAGTGTAGCCGGGGGAGAGCCCCAGCATTTT
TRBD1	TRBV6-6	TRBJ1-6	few	CASSYGWDRATPLHF	TGTGCCAGCAGTTACGGATGGGACAGGGCGACACCCCTCCACTTT
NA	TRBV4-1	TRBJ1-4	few	CASSTLGEKLFF	TGCGCCAGCAGCACCCTCGGGGAAAAACTGTTTTTT
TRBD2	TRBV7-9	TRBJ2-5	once	CASSSGLAGVSHGYF	TGTGCCAGCAGCTCGGGACTAGCGGGTGTTTCTCATGGCTACTTC